The clone carrying this T cell receptor (beta chain) was found a few times. Its specificity is unknown. Then a second PCR, running about 6 to 11 cycles, was carried out with a sample-barcoded 5' primer and a J-beta primer mix. TCRdb fed the 5' RACE reads into MiXCR, producing one record per CDR3 protein. The table includes 750,000 to 950,000 distinct CDR3 sequences, under 30% detected once. The sample is drawn from a study of blood T cells in healthy people across ages. Study-wide points: Compared with aged donors, long-lived donors showed fewer expanded clones, suggesting selection.

Those donating, healthy Caucasian individuals from Russia, were aged about 6 to 90. The sample also formed part of further work on T cells of mothers and their children.

Sequenced material: blood. The clonotype comes from a boy aged 10-17 years in good health.

The CDR3 protein is CATSDFEQETQYF. The CDR3 nucleotides are TGTGCCACCAGTGATTTCGAGCAAGAGACCCAGTACTTC. V is TRBV24-1 and J is TRBJ2-5; no definite D call. The CDR3 extends over 13 amino acids. The V end was cut by 1 base, the J end by 2 bases, with 4 bases between. Germline CDR1 KGHDR, CDR2 SFDVKD.